This section outlines one TCR beta chain sequence together with its context. Its recognized antigen is unknown. Within one base of it there is no much larger clone, and no base qualities were kept. This entry belongs to a study of CD8 T cells in Susac syndrome (dated by TCRdb to about 2019). For context, the study as a whole: Among the sequenced Susac syndrome patients, about 6 had clinically active disease and under 10 were in clinical remission. At blood withdrawal, Susac syndrome patients were either therapy-naive, taking corticosteroids (in some cases with IVIg as well), or taking IVIg alone. The study used repertoire sequencing to test whether antigen drove CD8+ T cell activation and differentiation in Susac syndrome.

RNA was extracted with the RNeasy kit and about 0.45 to 1 ug was reverse transcribed using random hexamers. TCR beta CDR3 regions were amplified with the immunoSEQ multiplex PCR assay covering 54 Vbeta and 13 Jbeta segments. PCR amplification bias was corrected using a synthetic template baseline for primer optimization and computational correction. The authors' analysis ran thus. Reads were assigned to V, D and J genes according to IMGT and analyzed in immunoSEQ Analyzer, with only productive sequences retained. Clonality was calculated as one minus the Shannon entropy normalized by log2 of the number of productive unique sequences. For each patient and control, public and private clones were evaluated among the 100 most prevalent clones. Clones were defined as Susac-specific when absent from the healthy and MS cohorts, from about a thousand published viral clones and from other ImmuneACCESS disease sequences. TCRdb trimmed the raw reads at Q25, called clones with MiXCR and kept productive beta chains. Entries that share a CDR3 protein sequence are merged under the most common genes and DNA. The V and J calls shown here were made by TCRdb, not taken from the authors' results. The table for this sample lists 95,000 to 150,000 distinct CDR3 sequences; 96% of them were counted only once. The ten most abundant clones make up about 0.14% of the sample.

Trimming removed 2 bases from V and 0 bases from J; the gene matches leave 1 base unexplained. The CDR3 holds 15 amino acids from the cysteine to the phenylalanine. Only the CDR3 region is kept as DNA, spanning 45 bases read in frame from base 1. CDR1 LGHNA and CDR2 YNFKEQ were looked up in the germline V gene. The investigation overall reported the following: The number of individuals in the TCR sequencing and HLA analysis was acknowledged as relatively small. The CD4+ T cell repertoire of patients with Susac syndrome showed no detectable clonal expansion.

Peripheral blood CD8+ and CD4+ T cells from healthy donors, Susac syndrome patients and multiple sclerosis patients were profiled by high-throughput TCR beta sequencing. The Susac syndrome patients fulfilled recently defined diagnostic criteria for either definite or probable disease. Bulk CD8+ and CD4+ T cells were purified by magnetic negative isolation, while CD8+ TEMRA cells were enriched using FACS. Blood was drawn into EDTA tubes, processed within 24 hours, and PBMCs were isolated by density gradient centrifugation. PBMCs destined for TCR sequencing were cryopreserved in liquid nitrogen and later thawed in a 37 °C water bath. Purity of sorted or isolated CD4+, CD8+ and CD8+ TEMRA cells was at least 90%.

This clonotype was obtained from a human donor with Susac syndrome. The chain joins TRBV4-2 to TRBJ2-4; 7 middle bases align to TRBD1. The sample taken for sequencing was CD4+ T cells from PBMCs. The sequence in DNA is TGTGCCAGCAGCCAAACAGGGGTAGCCAAAAACATTCAGTACTTC. Translated, it reads CASSQTGVAKNIQYF.